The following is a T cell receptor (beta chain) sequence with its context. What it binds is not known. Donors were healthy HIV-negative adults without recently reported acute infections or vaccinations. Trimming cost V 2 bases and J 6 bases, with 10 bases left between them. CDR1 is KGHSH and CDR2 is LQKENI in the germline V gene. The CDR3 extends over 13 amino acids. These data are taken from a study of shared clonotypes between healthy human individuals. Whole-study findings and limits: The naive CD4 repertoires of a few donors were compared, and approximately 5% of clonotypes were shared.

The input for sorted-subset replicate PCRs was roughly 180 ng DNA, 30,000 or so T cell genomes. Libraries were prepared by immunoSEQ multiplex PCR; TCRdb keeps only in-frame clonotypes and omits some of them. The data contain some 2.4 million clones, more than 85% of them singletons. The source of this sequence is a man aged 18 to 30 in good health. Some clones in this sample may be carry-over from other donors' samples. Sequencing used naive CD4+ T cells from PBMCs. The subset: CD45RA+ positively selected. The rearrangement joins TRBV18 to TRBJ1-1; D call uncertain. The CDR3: CASSPGRSAEAFF. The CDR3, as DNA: TGTGCCAGCTCACCAGGGCGGTCGGCTGAAGCTTTCTTT.